This T cell receptor (beta chain) emerged from a study of tumor-infiltrating lymphocytes in localized non-small cell lung cancer. The germline V gene encodes CDR1 SGHRS and CDR2 YFSETQ. V dropped 0 bases and J dropped 5 bases, with 6 bases sitting between them. The CDR3 sequence is 13 residues long. Assay: immunoSEQ multiplex PCR; the TCRdb copy retains only in-frame clones and omits some. The sample has 13,000 to 15,000 clones; around 68% are singletons. The material sequenced was uninvolved lung tissue not adjacent to the tumor. V and J are TRBV5-1 and TRBJ1-5; D may be TRBD1 (5 bases). This sequence originates from a human donor with non-small cell lung cancer. CDR3 nucleotides: TGCGCCAGCAGCTTGGCGGGGGATCAGCCCCAGCATTTT. Translating it yields CASSLAGDQPQHF.